Below are 30 T cell receptor beta chains sequenced from a single sample in a study of cytomegalovirus exposure and HLA in healthy donors. PCR primers comprised 60 Vbeta and 13 Jbeta primers. Generated by immunoSEQ multiplex PCR, the TCRdb table keeps only in-frame clones and is missing some. The top ten clones hold 1.5% to 2% of a sample with over 100,000 clones, around 80% of them seen once. The sequencing input was PBMCs. The receptors were sampled from a woman between 40 and 55 years old in good health and CMV-seronegative.

This clone was counted a few times. The gene calls are TRBV29-1 and TRBJ2-7; no firm D call. V lost 1 base, J lost 0 bases, and 10 bases lay in between. Per germline, CDR1 SQVTM and CDR2 ANQGSEA. The CDR3 runs 14 residues. This chain's CDR3 is CSVEGPGSSYEQYF. The DNA for the CDR3 is TGCAGCGTTGAAGGGCCGGGTAGCTCCTACGAGCAGTACTTC.

V is TRBV5-6 and J is TRBJ1-5, with a possible D match to TRBD1 (6 bases). Germline loops: CDR1 SGHDT, CDR2 YYEEEE. The CDR3 is made up of 15 amino acids. Trimming removed 1 base from V and 3 bases from J, with 11 bases in between. CDR3 nucleotide sequence: TGTGCCAGCAGCTTGCTAGGGGGGGTCAATCAGCCCCAGCATTTT. Protein: CASSLLGGVNQPQHF.

Worth noting for this clone: This may be a read error, as it is one base from a much larger clone. The rearrangement uses TRBV7-2 and TRBJ1-2, with unresolved D. The CDR3 runs 15 residues. Germline V lookup: CDR1 SGHTA, CDR2 FQGNSA. Between the trimmed V and J ends, which lost 5 bases and 5 bases, there was a span of 18 bases. The CDR3 region is CASSQDLGGFYGYTF. CDR3 sequence (DNA): TGTGCCAGCAGCCAAGATCTAGGAGGGTTTTATGGCTACACCTTC.

The J gene is TRBJ2-7, the V gene TRBV18; TRBD1 matches 7 bases. This CDR3 spans 14 amino acids. Germline CDR1 KGHSH, CDR2 LQKENI. V gave up 8 bases and J gave up 5 bases; unmatched junction bases: 12. Written as DNA, the CDR3 is TGTGCCAGCGCCACCACCAGGGGGATCAACGAGCAGTACTTC. Translating it yields CASATTRGINEQYF.

V gene TRBV7-2 combines with J gene TRBJ2-7, with D perhaps TRBD1 (5 bases). Germline CDR1 reads SGHTA; CDR2 reads FQGNSA. Trimming took 1 base from V and 3 from J, leaving 13 bases between them. The CDR3 runs 15 residues. CDR3 protein: CASSLEFGRVYEQYF. CDR3 sequence (DNA): TGTGCCAGCAGCTTAGAATTCGGCAGGGTCTACGAGCAGTACTTC.

Turning to this clone: Relative to the germline gene, one junction end is altered; a read error may explain this. The chain is built from TRBV7-9 and TRBJ2-7, with D possibly being TRBD1 (9 bases). This CDR3 comprises 15 residues. Germline assignment: CDR1 SEHNR and CDR2 FQNEAQ (reference sequence). Here the CDR3 reads CSSSLLAGQGYEQYF. CDR3 DNA sequence: TGTTCCAGCAGCTTATTAGCGGGACAGGGTTACGAGCAGTACTTC. Together with reference TRBV7-9 and TRBJ2-7, the CDR3 gives the full variable domain: DTGVSQNPRHKITKRGQNVTFRCDPISEHNRLYWYRQTLGQGPEFLTYFQNEAQLEKSRLLSDRFSAERPKGSFSTLEIQRTEQGDSAMYLCSSSLLAGQGYEQYFGPGTRLTVT.

For this clone: One junction end disagrees with the germline gene, perhaps due to a read error. The V call is TRBV19, the J call TRBJ1-3; D unresolved. The germline V gene has CDR1 LNHDA and CDR2 SQIVND (reference sequence). The CDR3 totals 12 residues. CDR3 sequence (DNA): TGCGCCGTCGGGGATCGTAGAAACACCATATATTTT. Its protein is CAVGDRRNTIYF. Together with reference TRBV19 and TRBJ1-3, the CDR3 gives the full variable domain: DGGITQSPKYLFRKEGQNVTLSCEQNLNHDAMYWYRQDPGQGLRLIYYSQIVNDFQKGDIAEGYSVSREKKESFPLTVTSAQKNPTAFYLCAVGDRRNTIYFGEGSWLTVV.

This clone has only one observation. The junction shows a germline mismatch at one end, possibly a read error. The chain is built from TRBV7-9 and TRBJ1-2, with 7 bases that match TRBD1. The V gene's germline CDR1 is SEHNR and CDR2 FQNEAQ (reference sequence). This CDR3 is built from 19 residues. The CDR3 loop reads CSSSLGRGTGALGSYGYTF. CDR3 in DNA: TGTTCCAGCAGCTTAGGTCGGGGCACAGGGGCCCTGGGGAGCTATGGCTACACCTTC.

The J gene is TRBJ2-7, the V gene TRBV12-5; D gene ambiguous. From germline, CDR1 is LGHNT and CDR2 FRNRAP. This CDR3 region has 14 residues. V lost 1 base to trimming and J lost 2 bases, with 9 bases between them. The CDR3: CASGLAYRPYEQYF. The CDR3 bases are TGTGCTAGTGGTTTGGCCTACAGACCCTACGAGCAGTACTTC. The full variable domain, in which reference TRBV12-5 and TRBJ2-7 provide the parts outside the CDR3, is DARVTQTPRHKVTEMGQEVTMRCQPILGHNTVFWYRQTMMQGLELLAYFRNRAPLDDSGMPKDRFSAEMPDATLATLKIQPSEPRDSAVYFCASGLAYRPYEQYFGPGTRLTVT.

This rearrangement joins TRBV19 to TRBJ1-2; TRBD1 matches at 8 bases. Germline CDR1 is LNHDA and CDR2 is SQIVND (reference sequence). The J segment lost 4 bases and the V segment lost 3 bases, leaving 4 bases of the junction unmatched. The CDR3 spans 14 residues. The CDR3 region is CASSMATGAYGYTF. The CDR3 nucleotides are TGTGCCAGTAGTATGGCGACAGGGGCCTATGGCTACACCTTC.

This clone turned up a few times. The chain uses TRBV6-1 and TRBJ2-7; 10 positions agree with TRBD2. This CDR3 spans 17 amino acids. Unmatched junction bases numbered 13, after V lost 2 bases and J lost 6 bases. Germline lookup yields CDR1 MNHNS and CDR2 SASEGT. CDR3 loop: CASSEISSGRSISEQYF. CDR3 sequence (DNA): TGTGCCAGCAGTGAAATTTCTAGCGGGAGATCGATTTCCGAGCAGTACTTC.

In nucleotides, the CDR3 is TGTGCCAGCAGCTTATCGGGACTAGCGGGAGTCGGGCAGTTCTTC. The encoded protein is CASSLSGLAGVGQFF. The V gene is TRBV7-2, the J gene TRBJ2-1; TRBD2 matches 14 bases. V trimming: 2 bases; J trimming: 12 bases; junction bases outside the gene matches: 6. Germline V gene data show CDR1 as SGHTA and CDR2 as FQGNSA. This CDR3 is 15 amino acids long.

The V call is TRBV7-8, the J call TRBJ2-4; 8 positions agree with TRBD1. Losses at the gene ends were 5 bases for V and 2 bases for J; bases not matched to a gene: 5. The CDR3 covers 15 residues. Germline V gives CDR1 SGHVS, CDR2 FQNEAQ. The CDR3 sequence is CASSPGGRTKNIQYF. CDR3 DNA: TGTGCCAGCAGCCCAGGGGGCAGAACCAAAAACATTCAGTACTTC.

This sequence joins TRBV7-2 and TRBJ1-1; 9 bases map to TRBD1. The V segment lost 5 bases and the J segment 2 bases; nucleotides outside the gene matches: 9. The CDR3 extends over 16 amino acids. Per germline, CDR1 SGHTA and CDR2 FQGNSA. CDR3 sequence reads: CASSRQGVLGNTEAFF. CDR3 coding DNA: TGTGCCAGCAGCCGACAGGGGGTTCTTGGTAACACTGAAGCTTTCTTT.

The chain couples TRBV18 to TRBJ1-1, with TRBD1 as a possible D gene (5 bases). The CDR3 consists of 13 residues. V was trimmed by 2 bases and J by 3 bases, leaving 7 bases between them. Germline lookup yields CDR1 KGHSH and CDR2 LQKENI. The CDR3 coding sequence is TGTGCCAGCTCACCAGCGGGGGACACTGAAGCTTTCTTT. It encodes CASSPAGDTEAFF.

The V gene is TRBV2, the J gene TRBJ1-3; D ambiguous. The CDR3 covers 13 residues. V lost 7 bases and J 4 bases, leaving 11 bases between the germline ends. Germline loops: CDR1 SNHLY, CDR2 FYNNEI. CDR3 residues: CASMGDSGNTIYF. The CDR3 nucleotides are TGTGCCAGCATGGGAGACTCCGGAAACACCATATATTTT.

The V gene is TRBV28, the J gene TRBJ1-2, with D possibly matching TRBD1 (6 bases). The CDR3 loop spans 17 amino acids. Between the trimmed V and J ends, which lost 4 bases and 8 bases, there was a span of 26 bases. Germline loops: CDR1 MDHEN, CDR2 SYDVKM. In DNA, the CDR3 is TGTGCCAGCAGTTACGGTGGAGAGGGGACAATATCGGGAGGCTACACCTTC. Translated, it gives CASSYGGEGTISGGYTF.

The J gene is TRBJ2-7, the V gene TRBV4-3; TRBD1 aligns across 7 bases. Unmatched junction bases numbered 18, after V lost 0 bases and J lost 4 bases. The CDR3 loop spans 19 amino acids. Germline values: CDR1 LGHNA, CDR2 YSLEER. The CDR3 loop is CASSQDLGESGTETYEQYF. The CDR3, as DNA: TGCGCCAGCAGCCAAGATCTGGGAGAATCCGGGACAGAGACATACGAGCAGTACTTC.

This clone was detected a few times. The rearrangement links TRBV19 to TRBJ1-1; 9 positions agree with TRBD1. The germline V gene encodes CDR1 LNHDA and CDR2 SQIVND (reference sequence). The CDR3 length is 16 residues. With V trimmed by 9 bases and J by 5 bases, 16 bases remained unmatched. The CDR3: CASQVRLGQGKTEAFF. The CDR3 DNA reads TGTGCCAGCCAAGTTCGCCTCGGACAGGGGAAAACTGAAGCTTTCTTT.

The V and J genes are TRBV28 and TRBJ1-4, with 8 bases lining up with TRBD1. The germline gives CDR1 MDHEN, CDR2 SYDVKM. The CDR3 has 13 amino acids. J gave up 7 bases and V 6 bases, and 4 bases lay outside the gene matches. This CDR3 reads CASRYRGSEKLFF. In DNA form, the CDR3 reads TGTGCCAGCAGATACAGGGGGAGTGAAAAACTGTTTTTT. The full variable domain, its missing parts supplied by reference TRBV28 and TRBJ1-4, is DVKVTQSSRYLVKRTGEKVFLECVQDMDHENMFWYRQDPGLGLRLIYFSYDVKMKEKGDIPEGYSVSREKKERFSLILESASTNQTSMYLCASRYRGSEKLFFGSGTQLSVL.

The V call is TRBV6-1, the J call TRBJ1-1, with unresolved D. V was shortened by 7 bases and J by 11 bases, with 20 bases between the two germline ends. CDR1 and CDR2 (germline): MNHNS, SASEGT. The CDR3 covers 13 residues. In DNA, the CDR3 is TGTGCCAGCACAATGGGCCCGGACTACTCGGCTTTCTTT. It encodes CASTMGPDYSAFF.

The CDR3 sequence: CSVEEGGRWSEQYF. The DNA of the CDR3 is TGCAGCGTTGAAGAGGGTGGTCGGTGGAGCGAGCAGTACTTC. The chain recombines TRBV29-1 with TRBJ2-7; D uncertain. Looked up from germline, CDR1 is SQVTM and CDR2 is ANQGSEA. V was clipped by 0 bases and J by 6 bases, with 15 bases between them. The CDR3 has 14 amino acids.

The genes are TRBV7-9 and TRBJ2-7; perhaps TRBD2 as D (5 bases). V lost 3 bases and J 6 bases, leaving 15 bases between the germline ends. The CDR3 has 14 residues. Germline V CDR1 and CDR2: SEHNR, FQNEAQ (reference sequence). The CDR3 loop reads CASSFGINLSEQYF. The DNA for the CDR3 is TGTGCCAGCAGCTTCGGGATTAACTTATCCGAGCAGTACTTC.

J is TRBJ2-5 and V is TRBV28; D unresolved. The DNA end favors TRBJ2-7, so the J call may be wrong. The CDR3 extends over 14 amino acids. The V gene's germline CDR1 is MDHEN and CDR2 SYDVKM. This CDR3 reads CASSFFRSVYEQYF. The CDR3 DNA reads TGTGCCAGCAGTTTCTTCCGGAGCGTATACGAGCAGTACTTC.

The V gene is TRBV27, the J gene TRBJ1-2, with 8 bases lining up with TRBD1. V shed 6 bases and J 0 bases; nucleotides not matched to a gene: 9. In germline, CDR1 is MNHEY, CDR2 SMNVEV (reference sequence). The CDR3 loop spans 16 amino acids. CDR3 loop: CASRQGAVSSNYGYTF. As DNA, the CDR3 is TGTGCCAGCAGGCAGGGGGCTGTTTCTTCTAACTATGGCTACACCTTC.

This clone was seen just once. The CDR3 sequence is CASNPLAGGHTGELFF. The CDR3, as DNA: TGCGCCAGCAACCCACTAGCGGGAGGTCACACCGGGGAGCTGTTTTTT. The chain recombines TRBV5-1 with TRBJ2-2; TRBD2 aligns across 12 bases. This CDR3 contains 16 residues. The V gene end was trimmed by 6 bases and the J gene end by 3 bases; junction bases not matched to a gene: 6. Germline CDR1 SGHRS, CDR2 YFSETQ.

This clone was detected once. This chain uses TRBV29-1 with TRBJ1-5; D call uncertain. Germline CDR1 and CDR2: SQVTM and ANQGSEA. This CDR3 has 13 residues. The V and J ends lost 4 bases and 3 bases respectively, with 10 bases between them. CDR3 sequence: CSVGFQVNQPQHF. CDR3 coding DNA: TGCAGCGTTGGGTTCCAGGTCAATCAGCCCCAGCATTTT.

This chain uses TRBV10-3 with TRBJ1-2, with D possibly being TRBD1 (6 bases). Germline V lookup: CDR1 ENHRY, CDR2 SYGVKD. The CDR3 consists of 14 residues. The ends were cut back, 5 bases at V and 5 bases at J, with 15 bases in the middle. The CDR3 sequence is CAISQGNTGYGYTF. CDR3 DNA: TGTGCCATCAGTCAGGGGAATACAGGGTATGGCTACACCTTC.

The CDR3: CASSAIGTRGHEQFF. CDR3 DNA: TGTGCCAGCAGCGCTATCGGGACTAGAGGGCATGAGCAGTTCTTC. V usage is TRBV9 and J usage is TRBJ2-1; 8 positions agree with TRBD2. V lost 3 bases, J lost 8 bases, and 10 bases stayed unmatched. The CDR3 has 15 residues. Germline assignment: CDR1 SGDLS and CDR2 YYNGEE.

This rearrangement joins TRBV7-9 to TRBJ2-6; no firm D call. This CDR3 is built from 15 residues. Germline loops: CDR1 SEHNR, CDR2 FQNEAQ (reference sequence). Trimming removed 5 bases from V and 4 bases from J, with 12 bases in between. The chain's CDR3 is CASSASVLGANVLTF. CDR3 DNA: TGTGCCAGCAGCGCGAGTGTCCTCGGGGCCAACGTCCTGACTTTC. Complete variable domain (other parts from reference TRBV7-9 and TRBJ2-6): DTGVSQNPRHKITKRGQNVTFRCDPISEHNRLYWYRQTLGQGPEFLTYFQNEAQLEKSRLLSDRFSAERPKGSFSTLEIQRTEQGDSAMYLCASSASVLGANVLTFGAGSRLTVL.